Below are 9 T cell receptor beta chains sequenced from a single sample in a study of blood T cell repertoires in COVID-19 (dated by TCRdb to the early 2020s). The method behind the library was the immunoSEQ multiplex PCR assay. TCRdb carries this immuneACCESS record with in-frame sequences only. Its versions omit some clonotypes, under half of them owing to an unresolved V gene in the studies checked, with the rest unexplained. The sample table shows more than 90,000 clones, and roughly 84% are seen once. In total, the top ten clones hold approximately 1.5% of the sample. The sequenced material came from peripheral blood. The receptors were gathered from a middle-aged man with acute or convalescent COVID-19.

In nucleotides, the CDR3 is TGTGCCAGCAGTTGGTGGGGGCAGGGTAGGGAAAAACTGTTTTTT. Amino acid sequence: CASSWWGQGREKLFF. The chain employs TRBV28 and TRBJ1-4; D possibly corresponds to TRBD1 (6 bases). Trimming took off 4 bases at V and 8 bases at J, with 17 bases between the two ends. CDR1 MDHEN and CDR2 SYDVKM come from the germline V gene. This CDR3 comprises 15 residues. Full variable domain (rest looked up from reference TRBV28 and TRBJ1-4): DVKVTQSSRYLVKRTGEKVFLECVQDMDHENMFWYRQDPGLGLRLIYFSYDVKMKEKGDIPEGYSVSREKKERFSLILESASTNQTSMYLCASSWWGQGREKLFFGSGTQLSVL.

This chain uses TRBV6-5 with TRBJ1-4; D ambiguous. Deletions cut 0 bases from V and 4 bases from J, with 9 bases between. The CDR3 extends over 15 amino acids. CDR1 and CDR2 (germline): MNHEY, SVGAGI. The CDR3 sequence is CASSYSGLGNEKLFF. The CDR3 bases are TGTGCCAGCAGTTACTCTGGACTGGGTAATGAAAAACTGTTTTTT.

The chain has TRBV5-1 and TRBJ1-6; tentative D call: TRBD1 (6 bases). CDR1 is SGHRS and CDR2 is YFSETQ in the germline V gene. This CDR3 spans 16 amino acids. The V end lost 3 bases, the J end lost 0 bases, and 10 bases lay between the germline ends. This CDR3 reads CASSSRGNSYNSPLHF. Written as DNA, the CDR3 is TGCGCCAGCAGCTCCAGGGGTAACTCCTATAATTCACCCCTCCACTTT.

This clone has just one count. This chain joins TRBV7-2 and TRBJ2-5; 15 nucleotides match TRBD2. V was clipped by 7 bases and J by 5 bases; unmatched bases: 5. Germline loops: CDR1 SGHTA, CDR2 FQGNSA. This CDR3 comprises 15 residues. CDR3 sequence reads: CASIRTSGGAETQYF. The CDR3 nucleotides read TGTGCCAGCATCCGGACTAGCGGGGGGGCGGAGACCCAGTACTTC. Supplemented by reference TRBV7-2 and TRBJ2-5, the full variable domain reads GAGVSQSPSNKVTEKGKDVELRCDPISGHTALYWYRQSLGQGLEFLIYFQGNSAPDKSGLPSDRFSAERTGGSVSTLTIQRTQQEDSAVYLCASIRTSGGAETQYFGPGTRLLVL.

The J gene is TRBJ2-7, the V gene TRBV5-1; possible D gene TRBD2, 9 bases. Trimming left V 5 bases short and J 7 bases short, with 28 bases between. This CDR3 is 17 amino acids long. Germline CDR1 SGHRS, CDR2 YFSETQ. In DNA form, the CDR3 reads TGCGCCAGCAGTTTCGACAGGGGAGTAGCGGGAGTAATGGAGCAGTACTTC. It yields the protein CASSFDRGVAGVMEQYF. The full variable domain, its missing parts supplied by reference TRBV5-1 and TRBJ2-7, is KAGVTQTPRYLIKTRGQQVTLSCSPISGHRSVSWYQQTPGQGLQFLFEYFSETQRNKGNFPGRFSGRQFSNSRSEMNVSTLELGDSALYLCASSFDRGVAGVMEQYFGPGTRLTVT.

The gene calls are TRBV21-1 and TRBJ2-7; the table's D call TRBD2 went unverified against the DNA. TRBV21-1 is a pseudogene segment. The CDR3 is 12 residues long. DNA of the CDR3: TGTGCCAGAGCGACTTGGGCCTACGAGCAGTACTTC. It translates to CARATWAYEQYF.

The chain recombines TRBV18 with TRBJ1-4; tentative D call: TRBD1 (5 bases). V lost 6 bases, J lost 8 bases, and 13 bases lay in between. The CDR3 consists of 13 residues. Per germline, CDR1 KGHSH and CDR2 LQKENI. The CDR3 sequence is CASSHGGDEKLFF. CDR3 coding DNA: TGTGCCAGCTCCCATGGAGGGGACGAAAAACTGTTTTTT. The whole variable domain, filled in from reference TRBV18 and TRBJ1-4, reads NAGVMQNPRHLVRRRGQEARLRCSPMKGHSHVYWYRQLPEEGLKFMVYLQKENIIDESGMPKERFSAEFPKEGPSILRIQQVVRGDSAAYFCASSHGGDEKLFFGSGTQLSVL.

The chain recombines TRBV18 with TRBJ1-5; 8 bases map to TRBD1. The ends lost 5 bases at V and 3 bases at J; junction bases unmatched: 9. This CDR3 contains 16 residues. Per the germline V gene, CDR1 is KGHSH and CDR2 is LQKENI. CDR3 in DNA: TGTGCCAGCTCAGATCGGGGACAGGTGATCAATCAGCCCCAGCATTTT. The encoded protein is CASSDRGQVINQPQHF.

The chain carries TRBV7-9 and TRBJ2-3; tentatively, D is TRBD2 (5 bases). The CDR3 length is 15 residues. Trimming removed 2 bases at V and 5 bases at J, with 14 bases between. Germline V gene sequence: CDR1 SEHNR, CDR2 FQNEAQ (reference sequence). CDR3 loop: CASSLFGKFGDTQYF. The CDR3 region has the DNA TGTGCCAGCAGCTTATTCGGGAAGTTCGGAGATACGCAGTATTTT.